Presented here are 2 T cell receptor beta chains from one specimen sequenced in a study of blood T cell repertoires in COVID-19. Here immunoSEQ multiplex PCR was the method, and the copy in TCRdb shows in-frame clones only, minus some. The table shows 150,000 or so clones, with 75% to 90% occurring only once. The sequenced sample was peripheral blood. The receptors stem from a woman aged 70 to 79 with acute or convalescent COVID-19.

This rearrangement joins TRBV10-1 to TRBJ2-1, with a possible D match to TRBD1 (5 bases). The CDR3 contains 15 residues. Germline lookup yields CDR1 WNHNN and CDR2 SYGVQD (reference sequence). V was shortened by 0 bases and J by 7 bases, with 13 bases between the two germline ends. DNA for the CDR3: TGCGCCAGCAGTGAGTCTCGCCATCAGGGAAATGAGCAGTTCTTC. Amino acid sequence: CASSESRHQGNEQFF.

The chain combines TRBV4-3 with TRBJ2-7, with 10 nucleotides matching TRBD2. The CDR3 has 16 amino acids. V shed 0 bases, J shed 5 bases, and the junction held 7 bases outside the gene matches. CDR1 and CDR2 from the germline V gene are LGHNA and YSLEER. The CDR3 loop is CASSQDRSGGGNEQYF. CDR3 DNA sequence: TGCGCCAGCAGCCAAGATCGAAGCGGGGGGGGAAACGAGCAGTACTTC.